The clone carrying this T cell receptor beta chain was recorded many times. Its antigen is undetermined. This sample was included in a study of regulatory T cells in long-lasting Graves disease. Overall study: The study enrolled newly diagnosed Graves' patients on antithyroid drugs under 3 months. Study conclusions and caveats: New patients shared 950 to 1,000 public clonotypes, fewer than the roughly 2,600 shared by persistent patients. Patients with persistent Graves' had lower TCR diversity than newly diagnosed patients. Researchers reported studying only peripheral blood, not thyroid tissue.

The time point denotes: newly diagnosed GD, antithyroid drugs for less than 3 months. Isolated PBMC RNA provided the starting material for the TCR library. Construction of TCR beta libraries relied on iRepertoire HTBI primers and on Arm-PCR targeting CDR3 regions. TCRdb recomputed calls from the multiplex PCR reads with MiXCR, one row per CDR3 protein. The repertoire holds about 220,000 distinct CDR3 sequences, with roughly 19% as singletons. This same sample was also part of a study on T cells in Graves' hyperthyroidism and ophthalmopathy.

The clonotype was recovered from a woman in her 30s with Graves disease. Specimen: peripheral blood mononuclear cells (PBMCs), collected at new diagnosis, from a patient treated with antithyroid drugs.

This CDR3 reads CSARVGEAEYF. CDR3 bases: TGCAGTGCTAGAGTGGGGGAGGCGGAATATTTT. The J gene is TRBJ2-3, the V gene TRBV20-1, with a weak D call TRBD2 (6 bases). This CDR3 is 11 amino acids long. In germline, CDR1 is DFQATT, CDR2 SNEGSKA (reference sequence). V gave up 1 base and J gave up 15 bases, with 14 bases separating them.